A single TCR beta chain is shown here with its context. This entry is derived from a study of blood T cell repertoires in COVID-19. As for the study in general: In each case, the material was cDNA or gDNA derived from T cells, B-cell-depleted T cells, or PBMCs.

As handled by the study authors: Reference gene primer amplification gave nucleated cell count estimates. Method: immunoSEQ multiplex PCR; TCRdb's copy keeps in-frame clones and lacks some. V and J calls and clone size are those listed in that table; D and trimming were worked out from the DNA. The sample yields about 230,000 clones, 85% to 90% seen once. Source material: PBMCs or T cells enriched from blood (not recorded which). The TCR comes from a young man who had recovered from COVID-19.

The CDR3 DNA reads as TGCAGTGCTAGTGACGGGACCTACGAGCAGTACTTC. This sequence encodes CSASDGTYEQYF. The chain has TRBV20-1 and TRBJ2-7; weak D call: TRBD2 (5 bases). The CDR3 spans 12 residues. CDR1 DFQATT and CDR2 SNEGSKA come from the germline V gene (reference sequence). Trimming took 3 bases from V and 2 from J, leaving 8 bases between them.